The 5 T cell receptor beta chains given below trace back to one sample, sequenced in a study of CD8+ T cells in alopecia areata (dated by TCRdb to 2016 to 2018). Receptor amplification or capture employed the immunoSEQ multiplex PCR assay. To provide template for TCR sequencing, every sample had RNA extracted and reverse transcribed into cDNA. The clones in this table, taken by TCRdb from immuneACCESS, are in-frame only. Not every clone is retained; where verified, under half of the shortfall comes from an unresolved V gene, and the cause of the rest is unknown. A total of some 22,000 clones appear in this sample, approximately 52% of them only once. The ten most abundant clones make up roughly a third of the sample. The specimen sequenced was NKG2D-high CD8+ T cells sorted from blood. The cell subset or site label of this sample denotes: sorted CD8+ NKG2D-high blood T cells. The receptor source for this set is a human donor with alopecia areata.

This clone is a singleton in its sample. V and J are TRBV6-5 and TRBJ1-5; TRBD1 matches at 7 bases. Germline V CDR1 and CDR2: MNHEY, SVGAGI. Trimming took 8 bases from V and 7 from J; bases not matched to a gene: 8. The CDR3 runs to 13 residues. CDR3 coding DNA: TGTGCCAGCGGGGACAGCCAAACACAGCCCCAGCATTTT. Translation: CASGDSQTQPQHF.

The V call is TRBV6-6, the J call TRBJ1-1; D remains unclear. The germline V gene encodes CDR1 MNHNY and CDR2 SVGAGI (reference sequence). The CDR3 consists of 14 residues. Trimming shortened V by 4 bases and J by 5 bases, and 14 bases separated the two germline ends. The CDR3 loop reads CASSWVKLGTEAFF. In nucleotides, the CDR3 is TGTGCCAGCAGTTGGGTTAAACTAGGGACTGAAGCTTTCTTT.

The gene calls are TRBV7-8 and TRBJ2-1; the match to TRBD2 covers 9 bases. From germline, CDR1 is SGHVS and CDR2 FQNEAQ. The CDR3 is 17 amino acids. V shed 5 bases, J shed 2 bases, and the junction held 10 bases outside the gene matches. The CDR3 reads CASSPLLAGETYNEQFF. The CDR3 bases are TGTGCCAGCAGCCCCTTACTAGCGGGCGAAACCTACAATGAGCAGTTCTTC.

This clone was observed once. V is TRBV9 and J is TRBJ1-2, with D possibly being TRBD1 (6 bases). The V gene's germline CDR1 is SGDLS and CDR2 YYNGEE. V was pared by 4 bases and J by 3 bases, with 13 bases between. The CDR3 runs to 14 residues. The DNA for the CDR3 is TGTGCCAGCAGCCCGGTCGGGGGCTACTATGGCTACACCTTC. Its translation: CASSPVGGYYGYTF.

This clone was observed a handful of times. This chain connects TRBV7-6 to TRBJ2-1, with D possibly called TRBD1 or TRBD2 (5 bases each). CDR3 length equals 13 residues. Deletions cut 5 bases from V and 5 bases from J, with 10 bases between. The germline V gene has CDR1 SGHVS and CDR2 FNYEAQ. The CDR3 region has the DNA TGTGCCAGCAGCCCCGGGACCAACAATGAGCAGTTCTTC. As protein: CASSPGTNNEQFF.